This is a list of T cell receptor beta chains from one sample in a study of T cells in narcolepsy. Assay used: immunoSEQ multiplex PCR; TCRdb lists only in-frame clones, some missing. The sample lists approximately 30,000 clones, about four fifths occurring once. Sequencing used CD45RA- memory CD4+ T cells from PBMCs. These receptors were taken from a human donor with narcolepsy. Both conserved end residues are part of each CDR3. D genes are given only for firm matches. Clone size is stated in some rows and not others, as once, few, many or a class when expanded.

J gene: TRBJ1-2; D gene: TRBD1; clone size: once; V gene: TRBV7-2; CDR3 protein: CASSYLGGRGGYGYTF; CDR3 DNA: TGTGCCAGCAGCTATCTAGGGGGCAGGGGTGGCTATGGCTACACCTTC
J gene: TRBJ1-6; D gene: -; clone size: -; V gene: TRBV6-5; CDR3 protein: CASRIGDLGTSPLHF; CDR3 DNA: TGTGCCAGCAGGATTGGAGATTTAGGAACTTCACCCCTCCACTTT
J gene: TRBJ2-1; D gene: TRBD2; clone size: -; V gene: TRBV5-1; CDR3 protein: CASSQRTSGGAIVTYNEQFF; CDR3 DNA: TGCGCCAGCAGCCAACGGACTAGCGGGGGGGCCATTGTGACCTACAATGAGCAGTTCTTC
J gene: TRBJ2-5; D gene: TRBD2; clone size: few; V gene: TRBV5-6; CDR3 protein: CASSLSLAGVLGETQYF; CDR3 DNA: TGTGCCAGCAGCTTGAGTCTAGCGGGAGTGCTGGGGGAGACCCAGTACTTC
J gene: TRBJ1-3; D gene: -; clone size: few; V gene: TRBV6-1; CDR3 protein: CATEGRLISGNTIYF; CDR3 DNA: TGTGCCACCGAAGGACGGCTGATCTCTGGAAACACCATATATTTT
J gene: TRBJ1-1; D gene: -; clone size: -; V gene: TRBV29-1; CDR3 protein: CSVGLSYTEAFF; CDR3 DNA: TGCAGCGTTGGACTATCGTACACTGAAGCTTTCTTT
J gene: TRBJ1-1; D gene: -; clone size: -; V gene: TRBV5-1; CDR3 protein: CASSLDRQNTEAFF; CDR3 DNA: TGCGCCAGCAGCTTGGACAGGCAGAACACTGAAGCTTTCTTT
J gene: TRBJ1-1; D gene: -; clone size: -; V gene: TRBV29-1; CDR3 protein: CSVGVVEAFF; CDR3 DNA: TGCAGCGTTGGAGTAGTAGAAGCTTTCTTT
J gene: TRBJ2-5; D gene: TRBD1; clone size: -; V gene: TRBV28; CDR3 protein: CASSNPTGTGETQYF; CDR3 DNA: TGTGCCAGCAGTAACCCGACAGGGACAGGGGAGACCCAGTACTTC
J gene: TRBJ1-1; D gene: TRBD1; clone size: -; V gene: TRBV10-3; CDR3 protein: CAISARQGDTEAFF; CDR3 DNA: TGTGCCATCAGTGCAAGGCAGGGGGACACTGAAGCTTTCTTT
J gene: TRBJ1-1; D gene: -; clone size: -; V gene: TRBV6-1; CDR3 protein: CASSEQPGDTEAFF; CDR3 DNA: TGTGCCAGCAGTGAACAGCCCGGGGACACTGAAGCTTTCTTT
J gene: TRBJ1-2; D gene: TRBD1; clone size: -; V gene: TRBV2; CDR3 protein: CASYRDRGNGYTF; CDR3 DNA: TGTGCCAGCTACCGGGACAGGGGCAATGGCTACACCTTC
J gene: TRBJ1-3; D gene: -; clone size: -; V gene: TRBV5-1; CDR3 protein: CASSIDRSSGNTIYF; CDR3 DNA: TGCGCCAGCAGCATCGACAGGAGCTCTGGAAACACCATATATTTT
J gene: TRBJ1-5; D gene: TRBD1; clone size: -; V gene: TRBV19; CDR3 protein: CASRIQGAGQPQHF; CDR3 DNA: TGTGCCAGTAGAATACAGGGGGCAGGCCAGCCCCAGCATTTT
J gene: TRBJ2-3; D gene: -; clone size: -; V gene: TRBV14; CDR3 protein: CASSSGQFTADTQYF; CDR3 DNA: TGTGCCAGCAGCTCTGGACAGTTCACCGCAGATACGCAGTATTTT
J gene: TRBJ2-3; D gene: TRBD2; clone size: -; V gene: TRBV7-3; CDR3 protein: CASSWTSGNTDTQYF; CDR3 DNA: TGTGCCAGCAGTTGGACTAGCGGGAACACAGATACGCAGTATTTT
J gene: TRBJ2-1; D gene: TRBD2; clone size: once; V gene: TRBV18; CDR3 protein: CASSPLAGGPGSYNEQFF; CDR3 DNA: TGTGCCAGCTCACCGTTAGCGGGAGGGCCAGGTTCCTACAATGAGCAGTTCTTC
J gene: TRBJ1-1; D gene: TRBD1; clone size: -; V gene: TRBV4-2; CDR3 protein: CASSHPPGQGSTEAFF; CDR3 DNA: TGTGCCAGCAGCCACCCGCCGGGACAGGGCAGCACTGAAGCTTTCTTT
J gene: TRBJ2-7; D gene: TRBD1; clone size: -; V gene: TRBV29-1; CDR3 protein: CSVEPADRGYEQYF; CDR3 DNA: TGCAGCGTTGAACCCGCGGACAGGGGGTACGAGCAGTACTTC
J gene: TRBJ1-2; D gene: TRBD1; clone size: -; V gene: TRBV28; CDR3 protein: CASGRTGRGGYTF; CDR3 DNA: TGTGCCAGCGGGCGGACAGGACGTGGAGGCTACACCTTC
J gene: TRBJ1-1; D gene: -; clone size: -; V gene: TRBV11-3; CDR3 protein: CASSLSTGGAFF; CDR3 DNA: TGTGCCAGCAGCTTGAGTACGGGGGGAGCTTTCTTT
J gene: TRBJ2-3; D gene: -; clone size: few; V gene: TRBV10-3; CDR3 protein: CAISDSSGTDTQYF; CDR3 DNA: TGTGCCATCAGTGACTCTAGCGGCACAGATACGCAGTATTTT
J gene: TRBJ1-1; D gene: TRBD1; clone size: medium-sized; V gene: TRBV10-2; CDR3 protein: CASSESTRGQQAFF; CDR3 DNA: TGCGCCAGCAGTGAGTCGACTAGGGGACAGCAAGCTTTCTTT
J gene: TRBJ2-2; D gene: -; clone size: -; V gene: TRBV4-1; CDR3 protein: CASTHSLAANTGELFF; CDR3 DNA: TGCGCCAGCACCCATTCGCTTGCGGCCAACACCGGGGAGCTGTTTTTT
J gene: TRBJ2-3; D gene: TRBD2; clone size: -; V gene: TRBV10-3; CDR3 protein: CAISSTSGGSDTQYF; CDR3 DNA: TGTGCCATCAGTTCAACTAGCGGGGGATCAGATACGCAGTATTTT
J gene: TRBJ1-1; D gene: -; clone size: -; V gene: TRBV30; CDR3 protein: CACRIHLNTEAFF; CDR3 DNA: TGTGCCTGCCGTATCCACCTGAACACTGAAGCTTTCTTT
J gene: TRBJ1-5; D gene: -; clone size: -; V gene: TRBV19; CDR3 protein: CASSPQRNQPQHF; CDR3 DNA: TGTGCCAGTAGTCCCCAGCGCAATCAGCCCCAGCATTTT
J gene: TRBJ1-6; D gene: -; clone size: -; V gene: TRBV2; CDR3 protein: CASSSAGDNSPLHF; CDR3 DNA: TGTGCCAGCAGCTCTGCGGGAGATAATTCACCCCTCCACTTT
J gene: TRBJ2-5; D gene: TRBD2; clone size: -; V gene: TRBV11-1; CDR3 protein: CASSRGLAAPEGETQYF; CDR3 DNA: TGTGCCAGCAGCCGTGGACTAGCGGCCCCGGAGGGAGAGACCCAGTACTTC
J gene: TRBJ2-1; D gene: -; clone size: -; V gene: TRBV6-5; CDR3 protein: CASSYSSGPPYNEQFF; CDR3 DNA: TGTGCCAGCAGTTACTCGTCAGGGCCGCCCTACAATGAGCAGTTCTTC
J gene: TRBJ2-2; D gene: -; clone size: -; V gene: TRBV6-6; CDR3 protein: CASSSPDRNTGELFF; CDR3 DNA: TGTGCCAGCAGTTCCCCGGACAGGAACACCGGGGAGCTGTTTTTT
J gene: TRBJ2-5; D gene: -; clone size: -; V gene: TRBV20-1; CDR3 protein: CSASQETQYF; CDR3 DNA: TGCAGTGCTAGTCAAGAGACCCAGTACTTC
J gene: TRBJ2-5; D gene: TRBD1; clone size: -; V gene: TRBV2; CDR3 protein: CARGTGGETQYF; CDR3 DNA: TGTGCCAGAGGGACAGGGGGAGAGACCCAGTACTTC
J gene: TRBJ2-7; D gene: -; clone size: -; V gene: TRBV6-1; CDR3 protein: CASSEWAGVGPEQYF; CDR3 DNA: TGTGCCAGCAGTGAATGGGCGGGTGTTGGCCCCGAGCAGTACTTC
J gene: TRBJ2-5; D gene: -; clone size: -; V gene: TRBV14; CDR3 protein: CASSRRDYQETQYF; CDR3 DNA: TGTGCCAGCAGCCGACGGGACTACCAAGAGACCCAGTACTTC
J gene: TRBJ1-4; D gene: -; clone size: -; V gene: TRBV5-1; CDR3 protein: CASSLEGRNEKLFF; CDR3 DNA: TGCGCCAGCAGCTTGGAGGGTCGCAATGAAAAACTGTTTTTT
J gene: TRBJ2-3; D gene: -; clone size: -; V gene: TRBV6-1; CDR3 protein: CASNFGDTQYF; CDR3 DNA: TGTGCCAGCAACTTCGGGGATACGCAGTATTTT
J gene: TRBJ1-1; D gene: -; clone size: -; V gene: TRBV7-9; CDR3 protein: CASSQTRRNTEAFF; CDR3 DNA: TGTGCCAGCAGCCAGACACGGAGGAACACTGAAGCTTTCTTT
J gene: TRBJ2-1; D gene: -; clone size: -; V gene: TRBV28; CDR3 protein: CASIYGGGNEQFF; CDR3 DNA: TGTGCCAGCATTTACGGAGGGGGCAATGAGCAGTTCTTC
J gene: TRBJ1-2; D gene: -; clone size: -; V gene: TRBV19; CDR3 protein: CASSPRPDNYGYTF; CDR3 DNA: TGTGCCAGTAGTCCCCGTCCGGACAACTATGGCTACACCTTC
J gene: TRBJ2-4; D gene: -; clone size: -; V gene: TRBV4-2; CDR3 protein: CASSQVGSSAHAKNIQYF; CDR3 DNA: TGTGCCAGCAGCCAAGTGGGCAGTTCAGCCCATGCCAAAAACATTCAGTACTTC
J gene: TRBJ1-1; D gene: TRBD1; clone size: -; V gene: TRBV11-3; CDR3 protein: CASSPGTGGKAFF; CDR3 DNA: TGTGCCAGCAGCCCAGGGACAGGGGGCAAAGCTTTCTTT
J gene: TRBJ2-7; D gene: TRBD1; clone size: -; V gene: TRBV5-1; CDR3 protein: CASSLEGTGGDEQYF; CDR3 DNA: TGCGCCAGCAGCTTGGAAGGGACAGGGGGGGACGAGCAGTACTTC
J gene: TRBJ2-7; D gene: -; clone size: few; V gene: TRBV6-1; CDR3 protein: CASSDLKGIAYEQYF; CDR3 DNA: TGTGCCAGCAGTGATCTTAAGGGGATCGCCTACGAGCAGTACTTC
J gene: TRBJ1-4; D gene: -; clone size: -; V gene: TRBV4-2; CDR3 protein: CASSQERRAAEKLFF; CDR3 DNA: TGTGCCAGCAGCCAAGAGAGGCGCGCAGCTGAAAAACTGTTTTTT
J gene: TRBJ2-1; D gene: TRBD2; clone size: -; V gene: TRBV27; CDR3 protein: CASSFTITPGLAHNEQFF; CDR3 DNA: TGTGCCAGCAGTTTCACGATAACTCCGGGACTAGCGCACAATGAGCAGTTCTTC
J gene: TRBJ2-2; D gene: -; clone size: -; V gene: TRBV9; CDR3 protein: CASSVDPGTNTGELFF; CDR3 DNA: TGTGCCAGCAGCGTAGATCCGGGGACGAACACCGGGGAGCTGTTTTTT
J gene: TRBJ2-7; D gene: -; clone size: -; V gene: TRBV7-6; CDR3 protein: CASSLGAESSYEQYF; CDR3 DNA: TGTGCCAGCAGCTTAGGGGCGGAAAGCTCCTACGAGCAGTACTTC
J gene: TRBJ1-2; D gene: -; clone size: -; V gene: TRBV2; CDR3 protein: CASSVGWGYTF; CDR3 DNA: TGTGCCAGCAGTGTGGGTTGGGGCTACACCTTC
J gene: TRBJ2-2; D gene: TRBD1; clone size: -; V gene: TRBV9; CDR3 protein: CASSTGVRGGELFF; CDR3 DNA: TGTGCCAGCAGCACAGGGGTGCGAGGCGGGGAGCTGTTTTTT
J gene: TRBJ2-2; D gene: -; clone size: -; V gene: TRBV7-9; CDR3 protein: CASSLERGTGELFF; CDR3 DNA: TGTGCCAGCAGCTTGGAGAGGGGGACCGGGGAGCTGTTTTTT
J gene: TRBJ2-7; D gene: -; clone size: -; V gene: TRBV29-1; CDR3 protein: CSVVIPPYEQYF; CDR3 DNA: TGCAGCGTTGTAATTCCCCCCTACGAGCAGTACTTC
J gene: TRBJ2-7; D gene: -; clone size: -; V gene: TRBV28; CDR3 protein: CASSLSQYSRPEQYF; CDR3 DNA: TGTGCCAGCAGTTTATCCCAGTACTCCAGGCCCGAGCAGTACTTC
J gene: TRBJ2-7; D gene: -; clone size: -; V gene: TRBV6-1; CDR3 protein: CASTGSWKQYF; CDR3 DNA: TGTGCCAGTACAGGGAGTTGGAAGCAGTACTTC
J gene: TRBJ2-1; D gene: -; clone size: few; V gene: TRBV9; CDR3 protein: CASSPRVATYNEQFF; CDR3 DNA: TGTGCCAGCAGCCCGAGAGTTGCGACCTACAATGAGCAGTTCTTC
J gene: TRBJ1-5; D gene: -; clone size: -; V gene: TRBV19; CDR3 protein: CASKADRTYQPQHF; CDR3 DNA: TGTGCCAGTAAGGCGGACAGAACCTATCAGCCCCAGCATTTT
J gene: TRBJ2-3; D gene: -; clone size: once; V gene: TRBV28; CDR3 protein: CASSFLFEGVVNTQYF; CDR3 DNA: TGTGCCAGCAGTTTTCTTTTCGAGGGGGTGGTAAATACGCAGTATTTT
J gene: TRBJ2-7; D gene: TRBD1; clone size: -; V gene: TRBV7-9; CDR3 protein: CASSSWGQGAGEQYF; CDR3 DNA: TGTGCCAGCAGCTCATGGGGACAGGGGGCTGGCGAGCAGTACTTC